This TCR beta chain originates from a study of blood T cell repertoires in COVID-19. Across the study: Acute and convalescent COVID-19 samples came from the United States, Italy and Spain. From T cells, B-cell-depleted T cells, or PBMCs came the material, which was cDNA or gDNA.

As handled by the study authors: Nucleated cell counts were estimated from reference gene primer amplification. Assay: immunoSEQ multiplex PCR; the TCRdb copy retains only in-frame clones and omits some. V, J and clone size are those of that table, while D and trimming were read from the DNA. The sample has 150,000 or so clones, 85% to 95% seen once. V gave up 2 bases and J gave up 1 base; unmatched junction bases: 1. Germline V CDR1 and CDR2: MNHEY, SMNVEV (reference sequence). CDR3 length: 14 residues. The sequencing sample was made of peripheral blood. This chain connects TRBV27 to TRBJ2-5; TRBD1 aligns across 7 bases. The sequence was collected from a man over 45 with acute or convalescent COVID-19. The DNA of the CDR3 is TGTGCCAGCAGTTTAAGGGGGCCCCAAGAGACCCAGTACTTC. This codes for CASSLRGPQETQYF.